This TCR beta chain stems from a study of blood T cell repertoires in COVID-19. Repertoires were generated with immunoSEQ multiplex PCR, while TCRdb's copy carries only in-frame clones and drops some. This table holds 150,000 or so clones, about 80% found once. This CDR3 spans 14 amino acids. CDR1 is SGHTA, CDR2 FQGNSA, per germline. The V end lost 5 bases, the J end lost 0 bases, and 7 bases lay between the germline ends. The receptor was isolated from a woman aged 45-60 years who had recovered from COVID-19. The chain is built from TRBV7-2 and TRBJ2-2; no clear D gene. Sequenced material: PBMCs or T cells enriched from blood (not recorded which). The CDR3 is CASSRDTNTGELFF. DNA for the CDR3: TGTGCCAGCAGCAGAGACACGAACACCGGGGAGCTGTTTTTT.